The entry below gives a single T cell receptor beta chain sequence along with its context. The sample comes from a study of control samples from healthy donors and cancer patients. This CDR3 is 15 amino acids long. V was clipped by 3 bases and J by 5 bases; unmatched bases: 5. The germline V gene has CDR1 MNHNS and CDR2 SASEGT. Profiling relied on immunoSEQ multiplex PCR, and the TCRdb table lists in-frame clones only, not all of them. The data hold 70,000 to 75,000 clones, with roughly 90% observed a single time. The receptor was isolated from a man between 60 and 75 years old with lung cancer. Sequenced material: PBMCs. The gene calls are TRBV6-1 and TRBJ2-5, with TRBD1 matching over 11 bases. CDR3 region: CASSDGQGARETQYF. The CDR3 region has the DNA TGTGCCAGCAGTGACGGACAGGGGGCGCGGGAGACCCAGTACTTC.